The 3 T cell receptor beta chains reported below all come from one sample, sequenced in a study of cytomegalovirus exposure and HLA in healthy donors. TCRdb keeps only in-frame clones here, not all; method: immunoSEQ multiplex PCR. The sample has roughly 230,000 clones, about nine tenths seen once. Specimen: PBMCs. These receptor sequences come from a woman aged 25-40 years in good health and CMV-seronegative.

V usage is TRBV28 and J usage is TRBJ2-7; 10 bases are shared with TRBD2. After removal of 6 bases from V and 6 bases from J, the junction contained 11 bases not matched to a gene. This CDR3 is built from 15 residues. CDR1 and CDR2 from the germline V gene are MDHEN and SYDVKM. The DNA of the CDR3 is TGTGCCAGCAGACCCTCGGTAGCGGGAGGAAGCGAGCAGTACTTC. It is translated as CASRPSVAGGSEQYF.

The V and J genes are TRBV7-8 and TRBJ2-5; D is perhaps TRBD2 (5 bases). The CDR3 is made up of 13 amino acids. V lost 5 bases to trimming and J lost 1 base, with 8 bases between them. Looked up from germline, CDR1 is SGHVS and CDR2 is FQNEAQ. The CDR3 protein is CASSARGQETQYF. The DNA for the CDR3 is TGTGCCAGCAGCGCACGGGGCCAAGAGACCCAGTACTTC.

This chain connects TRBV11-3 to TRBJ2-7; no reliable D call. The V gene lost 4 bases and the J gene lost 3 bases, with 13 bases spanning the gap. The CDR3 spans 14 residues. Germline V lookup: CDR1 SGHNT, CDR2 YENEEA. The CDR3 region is CASSSYKVNYEQYF. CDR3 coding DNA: TGTGCCAGCAGCTCATACAAAGTTAACTACGAGCAGTACTTC.